This T cell receptor beta chain was captured in a study of blood T cell repertoires in COVID-19. Background on the study: The origin of the acute and convalescent COVID-19 samples was the United States, Italy and Spain.

Authors' methods: Amplification from reference gene primers served as the basis for estimated nucleated cell counts. The table came from immunoSEQ multiplex PCR; TCRdb's copy has only in-frame clones and leaves some out. V, J and clone size were drawn from that table, and D and trimming were deduced from the DNA. This sample carries tens of thousands of clones, nearly 90% of them seen once, and the ten largest clones take 9% to 9.5%. This clone has just one count. Germline V lookup: CDR1 GTSNPN, CDR2 SVGIG (reference sequence). The CDR3 spans 13 residues. Trimming removed 3 bases from V and 6 bases from J; junction bases left unmatched: 6.

Material for sequencing was peripheral blood. The rearrangement joins TRBV30 to TRBJ2-7, with 9 bases identical to TRBD2. This TCR derives from a human donor in a cohort sampled during active COVID-19. This CDR3 reads CAWSPAGGFEQYF. CDR3 nucleotides: TGTGCCTGGAGCCCTGCGGGGGGGTTCGAGCAGTACTTC.